This T cell receptor (beta chain) was captured in a study of blood T cell repertoires in COVID-19. There are 14 residues in the CDR3. Germline assignment: CDR1 LNHDA and CDR2 SQIVND (reference sequence). Trimming took 3 bases from V and 1 from J, leaving 7 bases between them. TCRdb keeps only in-frame clones here, not all; method: immunoSEQ multiplex PCR. The table has about 220,000 clones, roughly 85% seen once. The V gene is TRBV19, the J gene TRBJ1-3, with D unresolved. The TCR was taken from a woman in her seventies with COVID-19, enrolled during active disease. Sequencing used peripheral blood. The CDR3 spells CASSIQESGNTIYF. The CDR3 nucleotides are TGTGCCAGTAGTATCCAGGAATCTGGAAACACCATATATTTT.